Each of the 13 T cell receptor beta chains below was sequenced from the same sample in a study of shared clonotypes between healthy human individuals. The repertoire was sequenced with immunoSEQ multiplex PCR; TCRdb's copy has only in-frame clones and lacks some. The sample yields around 1,900,000 clones, around 93% seen once. Positive CCR7 selection of CD45RO-negative cells yielded the naive CD8 cells, and terminally differentiated effector memory CD45RA+ cells were excluded. Sequencing was carried out using naive CD8+ T cells from PBMCs. The origin of the receptors is a man between 18 and 35 years old in good health. Some clones in this sample may be carry-over from other donors' samples.

In this sample, this clone turned up a few times. The rearrangement joins TRBV12-5 to TRBJ1-2; D is ambiguous. With 5 bases removed from V and 4 bases from J, the gap between germline ends came to 11 bases. CDR1 is LGHNT and CDR2 is FRNRAP in the germline V gene. This CDR3 comprises 13 residues. CDR3: CASGPSRAYGYTF. The CDR3 coding sequence is TGTGCTAGTGGTCCGAGTCGGGCCTATGGCTACACCTTC.

The J gene is TRBJ2-7, the V gene TRBV7-9; 8 nucleotides align to TRBD2. Germline loops: CDR1 SEHNR, CDR2 FQNEAQ (reference sequence). J gave up 0 bases and V 6 bases, and 4 bases lay outside the gene matches. The length of the CDR3 is 14 residues. CDR3 coding DNA: TGTGCCAGCAGACGACTAGCGAACTCCTACGAGCAGTACTTC. Protein sequence: CASRRLANSYEQYF.

This chain joins TRBV19 and TRBJ2-3; possible D gene TRBD1, 5 bases. The CDR3 totals 13 residues. V was trimmed by 4 bases and J by 6 bases, leaving 11 bases between them. Per germline, CDR1 LNHDA and CDR2 SQIVND (reference sequence). The CDR3 sequence: CASSTRQLDTQYF. CDR3 sequence (DNA): TGTGCCAGTAGTACCCGACAGTTGGATACGCAGTATTTT.

About this clone: The sample contains more than one DNA sequence encoding this CDR3. This chain joins TRBV2 and TRBJ2-3; D is unresolved. Germline assignment: CDR1 SNHLY and CDR2 FYNNEI. V was clipped by 0 bases and J by 6 bases, with 7 bases between them. This CDR3 has 13 amino acids. The CDR3 sequence is CASSEAHADTQYF. DNA for the CDR3: TGTGCCAGCAGTGAAGCGCACGCGGATACGCAGTATTTT.

The CDR3: CASSPSFIAGPADEQYF. CDR3 sequence (DNA): TGCGCCAGCAGCCCAAGCTTCATAGCGGGCCCGGCGGACGAGCAGTACTTC. The chain is built from TRBV4-1 and TRBJ2-7; TRBD2 aligns across 7 bases. V dropped 4 bases and J dropped 5; count of bases not matched to a gene: 17. The CDR3 is made up of 17 amino acids. Germline lookup yields CDR1 MGHRA and CDR2 YSYEKL.

This sequence joins TRBV27 and TRBJ1-2, with no clear D. The length of the CDR3 is 15 residues. V was shortened by 5 bases and J by 0 bases, with 13 bases between the two germline ends. Germline V lookup: CDR1 MNHEY, CDR2 SMNVEV (reference sequence). The CDR3 is CASSPIRRPNYGYTF. The CDR3 region has the DNA TGTGCCAGCAGTCCGATCAGGAGACCTAACTATGGCTACACCTTC.

About this clone itself: One end of the junction is discordant with germline, which a read error may explain. In DNA form, the CDR3 reads TGTGCCAGCAGCGTGGGACAGGGGGCAAAGTACGGGCAGTACTTC. This encodes CASSVGQGAKYGQYF. The genes are TRBV5-6 and TRBJ2-7, with 12 bases identical to TRBD1. The CDR3 sequence is 15 residues long. Germline CDR1 is SGHDT and CDR2 is YYEEEE.

The rearrangement links TRBV11-2 to TRBJ2-1; 12 nucleotides match TRBD2. With 6 bases clipped from V and 5 bases from J, the junction kept 5 bases outside the gene matches. The CDR3 runs to 15 residues. Germline CDR1 SGHAT, CDR2 FQNNGV. CDR3 DNA sequence: TGTGCCAGCAGGCCGACTAGCGGGGGTAACAATGAGCAGTTCTTC. Amino acid sequence: CASRPTSGGNNEQFF.

The J gene is TRBJ2-3, the V gene TRBV5-1; D ambiguous. This CDR3 is 15 amino acids long. CDR1 is SGHRS, CDR2 YFSETQ, per germline. Trimming shortened V by 3 bases and J by 1 base, and 12 bases separated the two germline ends. In nucleotides, the CDR3 is TGCGCCAGCAGCTCAATCGACGGCCGCACAGATACGCAGTATTTT. Translated, it gives CASSSIDGRTDTQYF.

The V gene is TRBV19, the J gene TRBJ2-2, with unresolved D. V dropped 5 bases and J dropped 7 bases, with 8 bases sitting between them. The CDR3 totals 12 residues. The germline gives CDR1 LNHDA, CDR2 SQIVND (reference sequence). CDR3 coding DNA: TGTGCCAGTAGTCTACGACACGGGGAGCTGTTTTTT. It specifies CASSLRHGELFF.

Note on this clone: Distinct nucleotide sequences in the sample also encode this CDR3. The V call is TRBV7-2, the J call TRBJ1-2; TRBD1 might be the D (6 bases). Germline V gene lookup returns CDR1 SGHTA and CDR2 FQGNSA. The CDR3 is 12 residues long. V lost 5 bases, J lost 8 bases, and 12 bases lay in between. The chain's CDR3 is CASSPVGGGYTF. The DNA for the CDR3 is TGTGCCAGCAGCCCGGTTGGGGGCGGCTACACCTTC. Full variable domain (rest looked up from reference TRBV7-2 and TRBJ1-2): GAGVSQSPSNKVTEKGKDVELRCDPISGHTALYWYRQSLGQGLEFLIYFQGNSAPDKSGLPSDRFSAERTGGSVSTLTIQRTQQEDSAVYLCASSPVGGGYTFGSGTRLTVV.

V and J are TRBV18 and TRBJ1-2; D gene uncertain. Germline V gene lookup returns CDR1 KGHSH and CDR2 LQKENI. The germline V and J ends were trimmed by 3 bases and 3 bases, with 17 bases remaining between them. This CDR3 comprises 16 residues. In nucleotides, the CDR3 is TGTGCCAGCTCACCTTCAAGAGAGGGCCGTTACTATGGCTACACCTTC. This codes for CASSPSREGRYYGYTF.

This chain uses TRBV19 with TRBJ2-7; D is unclear. The CDR3 consists of 15 residues. CDR1 LNHDA and CDR2 SQIVND come from the germline V gene (reference sequence). Trimming pared 0 bases from V and 7 bases from J, leaving 16 bases between. The CDR3 spells CASSIDSTASREQYF. The CDR3, as DNA: TGTGCCAGTAGTATAGACAGTACAGCCAGCCGGGAGCAGTACTTC.